The sample holds a few counts of the clone carrying this TCR beta chain. Its target is unknown. The data belong to a study of T cell repertoires in cytomegalovirus infection. General observations from the study: Within the response measured ex vivo, HLA-C-restricted CMV-specific TCR beta clonotypes were dominant.

MiXCR was run by TCRdb on the reads, yielding one entry per CDR3 protein. The repertoire holds 100,000 to 150,000 distinct CDR3 sequences, with approximately 9.2% as singletons. The CDR3 has 11 amino acids. With 5 bases removed from V and 4 bases from J, the gap between germline ends came to 5 bases. CDR1 and CDR2 from the germline V gene are KGHSH and LQKENI. The chain links TRBV18 to TRBJ1-2, with D hard to call. Sequences were obtained from PBMCs. The TCR was taken from a human donor in good health (CMV status not recorded). Some clones in this sample may be carry-over from other donors' samples. The CDR3 loop reads CASSESYGYTF. The CDR3 region has the DNA TGTGCCAGCTCAGAAAGCTATGGCTACACCTTC.